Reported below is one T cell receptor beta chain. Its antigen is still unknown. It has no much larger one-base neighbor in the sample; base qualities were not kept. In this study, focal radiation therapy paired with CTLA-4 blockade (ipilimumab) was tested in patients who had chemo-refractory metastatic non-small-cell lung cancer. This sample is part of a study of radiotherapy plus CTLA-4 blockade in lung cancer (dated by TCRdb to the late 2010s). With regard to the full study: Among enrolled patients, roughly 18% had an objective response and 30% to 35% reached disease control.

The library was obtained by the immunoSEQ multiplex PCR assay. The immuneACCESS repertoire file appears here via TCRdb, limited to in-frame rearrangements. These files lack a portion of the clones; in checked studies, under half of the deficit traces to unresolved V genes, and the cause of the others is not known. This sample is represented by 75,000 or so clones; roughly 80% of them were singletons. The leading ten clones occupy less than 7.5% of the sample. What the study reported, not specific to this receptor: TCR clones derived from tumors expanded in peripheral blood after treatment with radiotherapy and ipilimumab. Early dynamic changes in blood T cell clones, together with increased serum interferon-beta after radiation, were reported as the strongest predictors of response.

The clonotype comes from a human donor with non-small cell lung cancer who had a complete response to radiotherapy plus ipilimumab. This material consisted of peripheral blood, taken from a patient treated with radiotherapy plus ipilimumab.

Read as DNA, the sequence is TGTGCCAGCAGCTTAGTGGGAAACACCATATATTTT. Translated, it gives CASSLVGNTIYF. Recombination connected TRBV7-9 to TRBJ1-3, with the D gene too uncertain to name. The CDR3 numbers 12 residues from cysteine through phenylalanine. The only DNA kept is the CDR3, 36 bases in frame from the first base. The junction shows trimming of 1 base on V and 4 bases on J, plus 2 bases between the germline ends. According to the germline V gene (reference sequence), CDR1 reads SEHNR and CDR2 reads FQNEAQ.